Each of the 10 T cell receptor beta chains below was sequenced from the same sample in a study of blood T cell repertoires in COVID-19. Some clones are missing from TCRdb's copy, which holds only in-frame ones; the method was immunoSEQ multiplex PCR. The sample yields 470,000 or so clones, approximately 90% seen once. What was sequenced was peripheral blood. Receptor source: a woman in her twenties or thirties with acute or convalescent COVID-19.

This sequence joins TRBV27 and TRBJ2-5; D possibly corresponds to TRBD2 (5 bases). Germline V gene data show CDR1 as MNHEY and CDR2 as SMNVEV (reference sequence). The V end lost 5 bases, the J end lost 3 bases, and 13 bases lay between the germline ends. This CDR3 comprises 14 residues. The DNA for the CDR3 is TGTGCCAGCAGTACACGGACTGCAAAAGAGACCCAGTACTTC. Encoded protein: CASSTRTAKETQYF.

The chain recombines TRBV9 with TRBJ2-1; D possibly corresponds to TRBD2 (6 bases). The CDR3 runs to 16 residues. Germline V gene data show CDR1 as SGDLS and CDR2 as YYNGEE. The germline V and J ends were trimmed by 3 bases and 0 bases, with 13 bases remaining between them. The CDR3 region has the DNA TGTGCCAGCAGCGACAATAGCGGATTCTCCTACAATGAGCAGTTCTTC. This translates into CASSDNSGFSYNEQFF.

This chain links TRBV28 with TRBJ1-2; 8 bases fit TRBD1. Germline V CDR1 and CDR2: MDHEN, SYDVKM. J gave up 4 bases and V 3 bases, and 7 bases lay outside the gene matches. The CDR3 runs 15 residues. The CDR3 sequence: CASSLAGGEGYGYTF. The CDR3 nucleotides read TGTGCCAGCAGTTTGGCAGGGGGCGAGGGCTATGGCTACACCTTC.

This clone was seen just once. The chain joins TRBV11-3 to TRBJ2-5; D may be TRBD2 (6 bases). The CDR3 is made up of 13 amino acids. V lost 5 bases, J lost 5 bases, and 12 bases lay in between. The germline gives CDR1 SGHNT, CDR2 YENEEA. The CDR3 protein is CASSPGGSETQYF. CDR3 DNA: TGTGCCAGCAGCCCAGGAGGGTCGGAGACCCAGTACTTC.

On this clone itself: Because the CDR3's place on the DNA is in doubt, the DNA is left out and the CDR3 is given as listed by TCRdb. The CDR3 region is CASSYSALRAGELFF. The rearrangement uses TRBV6-2 or TRBV6-3 and TRBJ2-2; TRBD2, the D gene given by the table, was not confirmed from the DNA. The CDR3 adds up to 15 amino acids, both ends counted. The germline V gene has CDR1 MNHEY and CDR2 SVGEGT.

This chain uses TRBV21-1 with TRBJ1-6. TRBV21-1 is annotated as a pseudogene. The length of the CDR3 is 16 residues. Here the CDR3 DNA reads TGTGCCAGCAGCAATCGGACCGGACTTCATAATTCACCCCTCCACTTT. Its translation: CASSNRTGLHNSPLHF.

This chain connects TRBV7-6 to TRBJ2-3; the match to TRBD2 covers 10 bases. The CDR3 has 15 residues. Germline V gene data show CDR1 as SGHVS and CDR2 as FNYEAQ. V was pared by 6 bases and J by 3 bases, with 6 bases of the junction left unmatched. The CDR3 nucleotides are TGTGCCAGCAGATCCGCGGGACTAGCGACAGATACGCAGTATTTT. It encodes CASRSAGLATDTQYF.

The gene calls are TRBV5-1 and TRBJ1-2; D unresolved. Between the trimmed V and J ends, which lost 1 base and 1 base, there was a span of 5 bases. CDR3 length: 13 residues. Germline V CDR1 and CDR2: SGHRS, YFSETQ. In nucleotides, the CDR3 is TGCGCCAGCAGCTTGTCCAGTAACTATGGCTACACCTTC. Translating it yields CASSLSSNYGYTF.

V and J are TRBV30 and TRBJ2-2; TRBD2 is a possible D gene (6 bases). The CDR3 spans 13 residues. The germline gives CDR1 GTSNPN, CDR2 SVGIG (reference sequence). V dropped 2 bases and J dropped 5 bases, with 9 bases sitting between them. The CDR3 bases are TGTGCCTGGAGTACCAGCGGGACCGGGGAGCTGTTTTTT. Amino acids: CAWSTSGTGELFF.

The chain joins TRBV19 to TRBJ2-5, with D possibly being TRBD1 (6 bases). V lost 5 bases and J lost 1, with 11 bases in between. The CDR3 extends over 14 amino acids. Germline CDR1 LNHDA, CDR2 SQIVND (reference sequence). DNA for the CDR3: TGTGCCAGTAGTCCCTGGGACACCCAAGAGACCCAGTACTTC. Protein sequence: CASSPWDTQETQYF.